The 11 T cell receptor beta chains below were found in one sample sequenced in a study of brain T cells in children with intractable seizures. Method: immunoSEQ multiplex PCR; TCRdb's copy keeps in-frame clones and lacks some. The sample carries around 340,000 clones, roughly 92% recorded once. Time point: blood from clinic visit 5 months post-surgery; TSC patient then seizure free. Specimen: peripheral blood, collected roughly 5 months after surgery. The receptors derive from a boy younger than two with tuberous sclerosis and intractable seizures.

This chain links TRBV24-1 with TRBJ2-1; maybe TRBD2 (6 bases). The germline gives CDR1 KGHDR, CDR2 SFDVKD. V lost 2 bases and J lost 3, with 13 bases in between. The CDR3 has 16 amino acids. This CDR3 reads CATSDSGGRDYNEQFF. CDR3 in DNA: TGTGCCACCAGTGATTCCGGGGGTAGGGACTACAATGAGCAGTTCTTC.

The chain couples TRBV6-6 to TRBJ1-3; D gene ambiguous. Per the germline V gene, CDR1 is MNHNY and CDR2 is SVGAGI (reference sequence). V lost 2 bases, J lost 4 bases, and 12 bases lay in between. The CDR3 is 15 amino acids. CDR3 amino acids: CASSYPGSSGNTIYF. The CDR3 nucleotides read TGTGCCAGCAGTTACCCCGGATCATCCGGAAACACCATATATTTT.

CDR3 protein: CSVQYPTRAGGELFF. In nucleotides, the CDR3 is TGCAGCGTACAATACCCCACTAGAGCGGGCGGGGAGCTGTTTTTT. V and J are TRBV29-1 and TRBJ2-2; weak D call: TRBD2 (6 bases). V was trimmed by 6 bases and J by 7 bases, leaving 21 bases between them. This CDR3 is built from 15 residues. Germline CDR1 SQVTM, CDR2 ANQGSEA.

This chain links TRBV29-1 with TRBJ1-1; D is undetermined. This CDR3 comprises 10 residues. The germline CDR1 and CDR2 sequences are SQVTM and ANQGSEA. V was pared by 7 bases and J by 2 bases, with 5 bases between. CDR3 region: CSASNTEAFF. The CDR3 region has the DNA TGCAGCGCTTCTAACACTGAAGCTTTCTTT.

The chain uses TRBV5-1 and TRBJ2-7, with TRBD1 matching over 8 bases. J lost 3 bases, V lost 2 bases, and 7 bases had no gene match. Germline CDR1 and CDR2: SGHRS and YFSETQ. The CDR3 extends over 15 amino acids. This CDR3 reads CASSFAWTGNYEQYF. Written as DNA, the CDR3 is TGCGCCAGCAGCTTCGCCTGGACAGGGAACTACGAGCAGTACTTC.

The CDR3 reads CAWRKGQGAGTEAFF. CDR3 nucleotide sequence: TGTGCCTGGAGAAAAGGACAGGGGGCGGGAACTGAAGCTTTCTTT. The chain carries TRBV30 and TRBJ1-1; 11 nucleotides match TRBD1. CDR3 length: 15 amino acids. V was clipped by 3 bases and J by 5 bases; unmatched bases: 8. CDR1 GTSNPN and CDR2 SVGIG come from the germline V gene (reference sequence).

This clone was counted once. V and J are TRBV7-9 and TRBJ2-7; maybe TRBD1 (5 bases). Germline CDR1 reads SEHNR; CDR2 reads FQNEAQ (reference sequence). The V end was cut by 3 bases, the J end by 7 bases, with 19 bases between. CDR3 length: 15 residues. CDR3 nucleotide sequence: TGTGCCAGCAGCTTCCCCCAGGGCCTCTACGATGAGCAGTACTTC. It specifies CASSFPQGLYDEQYF. Using reference TRBV7-9 and TRBJ2-7 for the parts outside the CDR3, the full variable domain is DTGVSQNPRHKITKRGQNVTFRCDPISEHNRLYWYRQTLGQGPEFLTYFQNEAQLEKSRLLSDRFSAERPKGSFSTLEIQRTEQGDSAMYLCASSFPQGLYDEQYFGPGTRLTVT.

The chain joins TRBV21-1 to TRBJ1-1; the listed D gene, TRBD1, was not tested against the DNA. TRBV21-1 is classified as a pseudogene. The CDR3 loop spans 15 amino acids. CDR3 residues: CASSKGQGVDTEAFF. CDR3 DNA: TGTGCCAGCAGCAAAGGACAGGGCGTGGACACTGAAGCTTTCTTT.

The chain employs TRBV15 and TRBJ2-2; 8 bases are a match to TRBD1. CDR1 and CDR2 from the germline V gene are LNHNV and YYDKDF (reference sequence). The CDR3 runs 16 residues. J lost 5 bases, V lost 2 bases, and 7 bases had no gene match. CDR3 in DNA: TGTGCCACCAGCAGACCCAGGGGGCTTTCGACCGGGGAGCTGTTTTTT. Its protein is CATSRPRGLSTGELFF.

This clone has only one observation. This CDR3 reads CASIDTGSQGAFF. CDR3 sequence (DNA): TGTGCCAGCATCGACACAGGGAGTCAGGGAGCTTTCTTT. The chain is built from TRBV7-9 and TRBJ1-1, with D perhaps TRBD1 (6 bases). The CDR3 is made up of 13 amino acids. The germline V gene has CDR1 SEHNR and CDR2 FQNEAQ (reference sequence). V dropped 7 bases and J dropped 10 bases, with 19 bases sitting between them.

This chain uses TRBV7-9 with TRBJ2-2; D tentatively fits TRBD1 or TRBD2 (5 bases each). V was shortened by 4 bases and J by 5 bases, with 20 bases between the two germline ends. The CDR3 contains 17 residues. Germline V CDR1 and CDR2: SEHNR, FQNEAQ (reference sequence). CDR3 nucleotide sequence: TGTGCCAGCAGCTCAGCGCCGGGATCGGGACGGACCGGGGAGCTGTTTTTT. It is translated as CASSSAPGSGRTGELFF. Drawing the rest from reference TRBV7-9 and TRBJ2-2, the complete variable domain is DTGVSQNPRHKITKRGQNVTFRCDPISEHNRLYWYRQTLGQGPEFLTYFQNEAQLEKSRLLSDRFSAERPKGSFSTLEIQRTEQGDSAMYLCASSSAPGSGRTGELFFGEGSRLTVL.